This T cell receptor (beta chain) is drawn from a study of identical twins. TCRdb re-called the 5' RACE reads through MiXCR, storing one row per CDR3 protein. This sample has 550,000 to 700,000 distinct CDR3 sequences, with 21% found just once. Trimming removed 1 base from V and 8 bases from J; junction bases left unmatched: 3. The CDR3 consists of 14 residues. Per the germline V gene, CDR1 is SGHDT and CDR2 is YYEEEE. Another study also made use of these data, one on T cells expressing NK-cell markers.

Sequenced material: PBMCs. The chain recombines TRBV5-6 with TRBJ2-1, with TRBD1 identical over 10 bases. This TCR was sampled from a woman under 30 in good health. The CDR3 DNA is TGTGCCAGCAGCTTGATGGACAGGGGGGATGAGCAGTTCTTC. This translates into CASSLMDRGDEQFF.